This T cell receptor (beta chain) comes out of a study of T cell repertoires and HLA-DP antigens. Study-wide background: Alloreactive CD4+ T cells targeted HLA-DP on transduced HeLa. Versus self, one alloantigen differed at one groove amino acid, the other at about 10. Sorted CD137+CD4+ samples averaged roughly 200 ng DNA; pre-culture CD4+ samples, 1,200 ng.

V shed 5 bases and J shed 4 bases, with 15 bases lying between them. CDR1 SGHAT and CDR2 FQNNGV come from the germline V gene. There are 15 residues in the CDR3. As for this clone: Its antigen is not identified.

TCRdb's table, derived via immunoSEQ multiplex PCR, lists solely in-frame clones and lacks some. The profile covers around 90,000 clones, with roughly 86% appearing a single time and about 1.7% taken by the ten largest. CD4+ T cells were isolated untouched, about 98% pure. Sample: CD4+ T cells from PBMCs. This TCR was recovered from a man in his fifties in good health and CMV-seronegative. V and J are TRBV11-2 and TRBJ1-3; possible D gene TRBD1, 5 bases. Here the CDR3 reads CASSPGRWVGNTIYF. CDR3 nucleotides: TGTGCCAGCAGCCCGGGGCGATGGGTCGGAAACACCATATATTTT.